The 12 T cell receptor beta chains given below trace back to one sample, sequenced in a study of T cells in Graves' hyperthyroidism and ophthalmopathy. Amplified TCR beta CDR3 regions derived from RNA transcripts. HTBI primers were the set used in a first-round RT-PCR of the TCR CDR3. A single record per CDR3 protein comes from TCRdb applying MiXCR to the multiplex PCR reads. The sample lists 300,000 to 400,000 distinct CDR3 sequences, roughly a fifth occurring once. Material: blood. Every receptor here comes from a woman aged 45 to 65 with Graves' hyperthyroidism.

This clonotype was counted ten times or more. Mismatch with germline at one junction end may stem from a read error. This chain links TRBV30 with TRBJ2-3; 11 bases align to TRBD2. The length of the CDR3 is 17 residues. The germline CDR1 and CDR2 sequences are GTSNPN and SVGIG (reference sequence). In DNA, the CDR3 is TGTGCCCGGAGTCCCGGGACTAGCGGCCGTGAGGGAGATACGCAGTATTTT. Translated: CARSPGTSGREGDTQYF.

This clonotype has at least ten counts. This chain connects TRBV20-1 to TRBJ2-6; tentatively, D is TRBD2 (6 bases). The V end lost 3 bases, the J end lost 4 bases, and 19 bases lay between the germline ends. The CDR3 runs to 17 residues. In germline, CDR1 is DFQATT, CDR2 SNEGSKA (reference sequence). CDR3 loop: CSASVVGGRWGANVLTF. DNA for the CDR3: TGCAGTGCTAGTGTAGTGGGAGGAAGGTGGGGGGCCAACGTCCTGACTTTC.

This clonotype was counted at least ten times. The chain is built from TRBV3-1 and TRBJ2-1; no definite D call. CDR1 and CDR2 from the germline V gene are LGHDT and YNNKEL (reference sequence). V lost 4 bases to trimming and J lost 10 bases, with 8 bases between them. This CDR3 spans 11 amino acids. The CDR3 spells CASSLIGEQFF. The CDR3 region has the DNA TGTGCCAGCAGCCTTATTGGCGAGCAGTTCTTC.

There are many counts of this clonotype. The rearrangement links TRBV28 to TRBJ2-3, with D hard to call. Trimming left V 5 bases short and J 5 bases short, with 11 bases between. Germline V CDR1 and CDR2: MDHEN, SYDVKM. This CDR3 is built from 13 residues. This CDR3 is CASSRGVEDTQYF. Written as DNA, the CDR3 is TGTGCCAGCAGTCGAGGAGTTGAAGATACGCAGTATTTT.

Here the CDR3 DNA reads TGTGCCAGCAGTATGGTGGGGGCCGGTCAGCCCCAGCATTTT. Amino acids: CASSMVGAGQPQHF. The V and J genes are TRBV2 and TRBJ1-5; weak D call: TRBD1 (6 bases). Trimming stripped 5 bases from V and 6 bases from J, with 14 bases between. The CDR3 extends over 14 amino acids. Per germline, CDR1 SNHLY and CDR2 FYNNEI. Looking up the rest from reference TRBV2 and TRBJ1-5 gives the full variable domain: EPEVTQTPSHQVTQMGQEVILRCVPISNHLYFYWYRQILGQKVEFLVSFYNNEISEKSEIFDDQFSVERPDGSNFTLKIRSTKLEDSAMYFCASSMVGAGQPQHFGDGTRLSIL.

The table lists this clonotype with a few counts. The chain has TRBV5-1 and TRBJ2-1; TRBD1 or TRBD2 may be the D gene (5 bases each). V gave up 7 bases and J gave up 6 bases, with 14 bases separating them. The germline V gene has CDR1 SGHRS and CDR2 YFSETQ. The CDR3 covers 13 residues. CDR3 DNA: TGCGCCAGCGGGGGTGAACTAATCAATGAGCAGTTCTTC. Its protein product is CASGGELINEQFF.

The J gene is TRBJ2-2, the V gene TRBV20-1; 10 nucleotides line up with TRBD2. CDR1 is DFQATT, CDR2 SNEGSKA, per germline (reference sequence). This CDR3 has 17 residues. V lost 3 bases, J lost 0 bases, and 7 bases stayed unmatched. CDR3 region: CSARGGSGRANTGELFF. The CDR3 DNA reads TGCAGTGCTAGGGGGGGAAGCGGGAGGGCGAACACCGGGGAGCTGTTTTTT.

This clonotype was detected ten times or more. The V and J genes are TRBV5-6 and TRBJ2-7, with D hard to call. This CDR3 has 12 residues. Trimming left V 4 bases short and J 2 bases short, with 7 bases between. Germline V gene sequence: CDR1 SGHDT, CDR2 YYEEEE. The CDR3 here is CASSSEPYEQYF. CDR3 DNA sequence: TGTGCCAGCAGCAGTGAGCCCTACGAGCAGTACTTC.

This sequence joins TRBV11-1 and TRBJ1-1; tentatively, D is TRBD1 (6 bases). CDR1 SGHAT and CDR2 FQDESV come from the germline V gene (reference sequence). Trimming took off 6 bases at V and 3 bases at J, with 11 bases between the two ends. The CDR3 is made up of 13 amino acids. The CDR3 nucleotides are TGTGCCAGCAGAACGGGGGCGGACACTGAAGCTTTCTTT. Protein: CASRTGADTEAFF. Based on the CDR3 plus reference TRBV11-1 and TRBJ1-1, the full variable domain is EAEVAQSPRYKITEKSQAVAFWCDPISGHATLYWYRQILGQGPELLVQFQDESVVDDSQLPKDRFSAERLKGVDSTLKIQPAELGDSAMYLCASRTGADTEAFFGQGTRLTVV.

The chain employs TRBV6-2 or TRBV6-3 and TRBJ2-7, with D hard to call. Germline-derived CDR1 and CDR2 are MNHEY and SVGEGT. V dropped 5 bases and J dropped 9 bases, with 17 bases sitting between them. The CDR3 runs 13 residues. CDR3 sequence: CASSPRSREGQYF. The CDR3 nucleotides read TGTGCCAGCAGTCCCCGGTCCCGCGAAGGGCAGTACTTC.

The chain has TRBV5-5 and TRBJ2-6; 7 bases map to TRBD2. Trimming cost V 5 bases and J 2 bases; bases outside gene matches: 1. CDR3 length: 14 residues. In germline, CDR1 is SGHKS, CDR2 YYEKEE (reference sequence). CDR3 in DNA: TGTGCCAGCAGTCGGGGGGCTGGGGCCAACGTCCTGACTTTC. Its translation: CASSRGAGANVLTF.

This clonotype has a count of ten or more. The rearrangement joins TRBV20-1 to TRBJ2-5; 16 bases line up with TRBD2. The CDR3 runs 14 residues. The germline V gene has CDR1 DFQATT and CDR2 SNEGSKA (reference sequence). J was trimmed by 13 bases and V by 6 bases; bases with no gene match: 11. CDR3 sequence reads: CSAPSGTSGRAGYF. CDR3 in DNA: TGCAGTGCACCATCGGGGACTAGCGGGAGGGCCGGGTACTTC.